These 13 T cell receptor beta chains were all obtained from the same sample, sequenced in a study of shared clonotypes between healthy human individuals (dated by TCRdb to about 2020). Libraries were made using the immunoSEQ multiplex PCR assay. Here the immuneACCESS table is served through TCRdb, limited to in-frame sequences with V and J called. Missing clones are a known gap in these copies; in checked studies unresolved V genes cover under half, and the rest lacks a known reason. The sample contains millions of clones, approximately 93% of them found a single time. The ten biggest clones cover about 0.37% of the sample. The sequenced sample was naive CD4+ T cells from PBMCs. What this sample's cell subset or site label stands for: CD45RA+ positively selected. These receptor sequences come from a man aged 18 to 30 in good health. Some clones in this sample may be carry-over from other donors' samples.

This rearrangement joins TRBV27 to TRBJ2-7; 12 bases fit TRBD2. Trimming removed 5 bases from V and 2 bases from J; junction bases left unmatched: 4. Germline CDR1 MNHEY, CDR2 SMNVEV (reference sequence). This CDR3 is 15 amino acids long. The CDR3 DNA is TGTGCCAGCAGTGCATCTAGCGGGAGGGCCTACGAGCAGTACTTC. Translating gives CASSASSGRAYEQYF.

The rearrangement uses TRBV5-1 and TRBJ2-5, with 9 bases identical to TRBD2. Trimming took 3 bases from V and 1 from J; bases not matched to a gene: 10. Germline V gene sequence: CDR1 SGHRS, CDR2 YFSETQ. This CDR3 spans 17 amino acids. CDR3 sequence reads: CASSSTTSGRLQETQYF. CDR3 sequence (DNA): TGCGCCAGCAGCTCGACGACTAGCGGAAGACTCCAAGAGACCCAGTACTTC.

The chain links TRBV28 to TRBJ1-5; 11 nucleotides match TRBD1. The trim removed 6 bases at V and 15 bases at J, leaving 7 bases unmatched. Germline CDR1 MDHEN, CDR2 SYDVKM. The CDR3 has 12 amino acids. CDR3 in DNA: TGTGCCAGCAGCTACGCCGGGACAGGGGGGCATTTT. Amino acid sequence: CASSYAGTGGHF.

To note about this clone: Other nucleotide sequences in the sample specify the same CDR3. The chain is built from TRBV5-1 and TRBJ2-1; TRBD2 agrees at 13 bases. V shed 4 bases, J shed 3 bases, and the junction held 4 bases outside the gene matches. The CDR3 runs 16 residues. Germline-derived CDR1 and CDR2 are SGHRS and YFSETQ. For the CDR3, the DNA is TGCGCCAGCAGCCCCCGGACTAGCGGGAGCTACAATGAGCAGTTCTTC. Encoded protein: CASSPRTSGSYNEQFF.

The rearrangement joins TRBV5-1 to TRBJ2-1, with 9 positions matching TRBD1. V gave up 0 bases and J gave up 9 bases; unmatched junction bases: 4. Germline V gene lookup returns CDR1 SGHRS and CDR2 YFSETQ. The length of the CDR3 is 14 residues. The CDR3: CASSLGTGVGEQFF. CDR3 sequence (DNA): TGCGCCAGCAGCTTGGGGACAGGGGTCGGTGAGCAGTTCTTC.

This sequence joins TRBV7-3 and TRBJ1-6; no clear D gene. Trimming cost V 0 bases and J 9 bases, with 9 bases left between them. Germline lookup yields CDR1 SGHTA and CDR2 FQGTGA. The CDR3 loop spans 14 amino acids. CDR3 DNA: TGTGCCAGCAGCTTAACGTCAGCGGGTTCACCCCTCCACTTT. It encodes CASSLTSAGSPLHF. The variable domain in full, with the rest retrieved from reference TRBV7-3 and TRBJ1-6, is GAGVSQTPSNKVTEKGKYVELRCDPISGHTALYWYRQSLGQGPEFLIYFQGTGAADDSGLPNDRFFAVRPEGSVSTLKIQRTERGDSAVYLCASSLTSAGSPLHFGNGTRLTVT.

V is TRBV6-5 and J is TRBJ2-7; TRBD2 aligns across 9 bases. In germline, CDR1 is MNHEY, CDR2 SVGAGI. Losses at the gene ends were 2 bases for V and 2 bases for J; bases not matched to a gene: 7. This CDR3 is 16 amino acids long. The chain's CDR3 is CASSYVGPSGTYEQYF. CDR3 nucleotides: TGTGCCAGCAGTTACGTGGGTCCTAGCGGGACCTACGAGCAGTACTTC.

CDR3 sequence reads: CASSFSGRQGQSYEQYF. The CDR3 nucleotides are TGTGCCAGCAGTTTCAGCGGGAGGCAGGGTCAATCCTACGAGCAGTACTTC. This sequence joins TRBV28 and TRBJ2-7, with 9 bases that match TRBD2. Trimming took 3 bases from V and 1 from J; bases not matched to a gene: 10. The CDR3 has 17 residues. Looked up from germline, CDR1 is MDHEN and CDR2 is SYDVKM.

The chain links TRBV28 to TRBJ2-4; D is possibly TRBD1 (6 bases). Trimming took off 6 bases at V and 7 bases at J, with 10 bases between the two ends. This CDR3 is built from 12 residues. Germline V lookup: CDR1 MDHEN, CDR2 SYDVKM. This chain's CDR3 is CASRPQGNIQYF. The DNA for the CDR3 is TGTGCCAGCAGGCCGCAGGGGAACATTCAGTACTTC.

The V call is TRBV4-3, the J call TRBJ2-1, with 10 bases that match TRBD2. Trimming removed 4 bases from V and 3 bases from J; junction bases left unmatched: 3. This CDR3 spans 15 amino acids. Per germline, CDR1 LGHNA and CDR2 YSLEER. The CDR3 DNA follows: TGCGCCAGCAGCCCACTAGCGGGGAGCTACAATGAGCAGTTCTTC. This codes for CASSPLAGSYNEQFF.

A word on this clone: Other DNA variants within this sample encode the same CDR3. The chain combines TRBV7-9 with TRBJ1-2; D is unresolved. Germline V gene sequence: CDR1 SEHNR, CDR2 FQNEAQ (reference sequence). V gave up 1 base and J gave up 8 bases, with 14 bases separating them. This CDR3 contains 14 residues. Here the CDR3 DNA reads TGTGCCAGCAGCTTAGGTAGACCGCCAAACGGCTACACCTTC. Protein product: CASSLGRPPNGYTF.

The chain combines TRBV4-1 with TRBJ1-2; D is ambiguous. V was cut by 3 bases and J by 0 bases, with 11 bases left in between. This CDR3 is built from 15 residues. The V gene's germline CDR1 is MGHRA and CDR2 YSYEKL. Here the CDR3 DNA reads TGCGCCAGCAGCCAGGAGAGAGCTACTAACTATGGCTACACCTTC. It codes for CASSQERATNYGYTF.

This sequence joins TRBV4-2 and TRBJ2-5; 13 bases agree with TRBD2. The CDR3 totals 20 residues. The germline CDR1 and CDR2 sequences are LGHNA and YNFKEQ. V trimming: 4 bases; J trimming: 5 bases; junction bases outside the gene matches: 19. The DNA of the CDR3 is TGTGCCAGCAGCCGTACCCCCCGGACTAGCGGGAGCGCCGGGGGGGAGACCCAGTACTTC. It codes for CASSRTPRTSGSAGGETQYF.